A selection of T cell receptor beta chains follows, all from one sample in a study of blood T cells in healthy people across ages. TCRdb re-called the 5' RACE reads through MiXCR, storing one row per CDR3 protein. The sample carries about 800,000 distinct CDR3 sequences, roughly 64% recorded once. Material: blood. Every receptor here comes from a man younger than 45 in good health. Both conserved end residues are part of each CDR3. Some rows have no size entry. The others give once, few or many, or a class for an expanded clone.

clone size	V gene	J gene	CDR3 protein
few	TRBV2	TRBJ2-5	CASSEALVAGTQYF
NA	TRBV7-2	NA	CASHGGRGYQETQFF
NA	TRBV4-3	TRBJ2-3	CASSQVGGTSGGTDTQYF
NA	TRBV15	TRBJ2-5	CATSRDLAGGYQETQYF
NA	TRBV3-1	TRBJ2-7	CASSQDWGLAYYEQYF
few	TRBV27	TRBJ1-1	CASSFSAGTEAFF
NA	TRBV28	TRBJ2-5	CASSLLRETDVEETQYF
few	TRBV25-1	TRBJ2-7	CASSTGTSIPYYEQYF
many	TRBV29-1	TRBJ2-7	CSAQTASYEQYF
many	TRBV18	TRBJ1-1	CASSPGGNTEAFF
NA	TRBV6-2/TRBV6-3	TRBJ2-1	CASSPNLGRGRPDEQFF
NA	TRBV27	TRBJ2-3	CASSLGTSGGANTQYF
NA	TRBV20-1	TRBJ2-6	CSADLGNSGANVLTF
NA	TRBV20-1	TRBJ2-7	CSASNRYYEQYF
NA	TRBV20-1	TRBJ2-3	CSARDRRGGTDTQYF
NA	TRBV7-2	TRBJ2-5	CASSATGSPVGEQYF
NA	TRBV3-1	TRBJ1-2	CASSQASGTGHTF
NA	TRBV15	TRBJ2-1	CATRGQGAHEQFF
once	TRBV4-2	TRBJ1-1	CASSQDPAGAWDTEAFF
NA	TRBV6-1	TRBJ1-2	CASSDRQGTLGYGYTF
once	TRBV10-3	TRBJ1-1	CAISGRDRQLNTEAFF
NA	TRBV28	TRBJ1-5	CASSLGPRNQPQHF
NA	TRBV20-1	TRBJ1-2	CSARPSGTHGYTF
few	TRBV18	TRBJ2-5	CASSRDSVRTQYF
few	TRBV7-9	TRBJ2-1	CATWAGAPNNEQFF
NA	TRBV11-2	TRBJ2-1	CASSPGVVRLYGQGRGNEQFF
few	TRBV25-1	TRBJ1-2	CASSETPSLYGYTF
NA	TRBV30	TRBJ2-1	CAWSVTSSYNEQFF
few	TRBV29-1	TRBJ2-5	CSVESDREETQYF
NA	TRBV25-1	TRBJ2-5	CASSVPPKETQYF
NA	TRBV20-1	TRBJ2-7	CSARSTRSSSYEQYF
NA	TRBV7-9	TRBJ1-2	CASSLGGQGAKNYGYTF
NA	TRBV5-1	TRBJ2-1	CASSLASGTGVYEQFF
many	TRBV4-2	TRBJ2-7	CASSQDSRSPIFYEQYF
many	TRBV7-2	TRBJ2-1	CASSGQGLAAYNEQFF
NA	TRBV5-1	TRBJ2-3	CASSLGGATITDTQYF
few	TRBV6-5	TRBJ1-6	CASSYSEGSPLHF
NA	TRBV14	NA	CASSQVQGGPHEQYF
NA	TRBV5-1	TRBJ2-3	CASSPGLAGLMGTDTQYF
NA	TRBV11-2	TRBJ2-7	CASSEAGNNEQYF
NA	TRBV7-2	TRBJ2-7	CASSPSGQRILYF